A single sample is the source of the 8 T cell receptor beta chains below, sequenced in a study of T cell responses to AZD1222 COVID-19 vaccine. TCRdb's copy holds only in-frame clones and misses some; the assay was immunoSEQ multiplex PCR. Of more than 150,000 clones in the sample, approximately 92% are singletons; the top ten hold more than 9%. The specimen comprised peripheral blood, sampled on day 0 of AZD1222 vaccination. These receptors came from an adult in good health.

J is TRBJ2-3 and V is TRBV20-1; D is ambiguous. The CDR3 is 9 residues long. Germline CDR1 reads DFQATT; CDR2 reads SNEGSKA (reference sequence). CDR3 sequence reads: CTGTDTQYF. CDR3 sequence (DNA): TGCACAGGCACAGATACGCAGTATTTT.

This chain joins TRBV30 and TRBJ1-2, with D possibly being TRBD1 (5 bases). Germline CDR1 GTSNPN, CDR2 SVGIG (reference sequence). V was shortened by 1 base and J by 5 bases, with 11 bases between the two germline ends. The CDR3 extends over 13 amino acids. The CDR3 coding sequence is TGTGCCTGGAGTGAGGGAAGGGGTTATGGCTACACCTTC. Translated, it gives CAWSEGRGYGYTF.

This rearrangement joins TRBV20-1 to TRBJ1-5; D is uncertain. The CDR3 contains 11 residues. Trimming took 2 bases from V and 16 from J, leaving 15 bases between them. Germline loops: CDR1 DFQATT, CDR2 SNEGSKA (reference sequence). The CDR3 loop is CSARTGSAGHF. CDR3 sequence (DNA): TGCAGTGCTAGAACGGGAAGCGCGGGTCATTTT.

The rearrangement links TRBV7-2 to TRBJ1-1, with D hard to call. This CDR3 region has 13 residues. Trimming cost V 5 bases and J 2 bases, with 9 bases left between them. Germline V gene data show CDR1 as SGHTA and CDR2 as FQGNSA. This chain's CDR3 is CASSPPFNTEAFF. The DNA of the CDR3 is TGTGCCAGCAGCCCCCCTTTTAACACTGAAGCTTTCTTT.

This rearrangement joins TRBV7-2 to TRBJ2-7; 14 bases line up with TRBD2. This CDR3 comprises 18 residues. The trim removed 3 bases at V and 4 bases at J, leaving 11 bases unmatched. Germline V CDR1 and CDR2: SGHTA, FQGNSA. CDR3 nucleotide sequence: TGTGCCAGCAGCTTCTTCATAGCCGGGACTAGCGGGAGTTACGAGCAGTACTTC. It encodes CASSFFIAGTSGSYEQYF.

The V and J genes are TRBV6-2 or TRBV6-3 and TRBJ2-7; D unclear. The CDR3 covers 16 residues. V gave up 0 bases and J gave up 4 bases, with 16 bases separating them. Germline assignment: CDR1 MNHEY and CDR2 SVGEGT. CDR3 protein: CASSYSILFPEYEQYF. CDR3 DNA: TGTGCCAGCAGTTACTCGATTCTTTTCCCAGAATACGAGCAGTACTTC.

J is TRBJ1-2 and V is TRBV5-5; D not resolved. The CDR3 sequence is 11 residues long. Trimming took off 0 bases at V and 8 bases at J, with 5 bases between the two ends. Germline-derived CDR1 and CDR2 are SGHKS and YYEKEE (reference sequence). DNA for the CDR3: TGTGCCAGCAGCTTGGATGTGGGCTACACCTTC. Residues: CASSLDVGYTF.

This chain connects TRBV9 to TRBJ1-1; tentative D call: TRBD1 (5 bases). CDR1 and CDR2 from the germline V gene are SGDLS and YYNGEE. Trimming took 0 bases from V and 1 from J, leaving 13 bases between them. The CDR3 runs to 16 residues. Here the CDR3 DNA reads TGTGCCAGCAGCGTAGAGGAAAGGGGTTGGAACACTGAAGCTTTCTTT. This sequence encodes CASSVEERGWNTEAFF.